These T cell receptor beta chains were read from a single sample in a study of T cell repertoires in cytomegalovirus infection. One entry per CDR3 protein, called by TCRdb with MiXCR from the reads. The sample shows about 140,000 distinct CDR3 sequences, under 8% of them seen only once. Sample: PBMCs. The source of these receptors is a human donor in good health (CMV status not recorded). Some clones in this sample may be carry-over from other donors' samples. The CDR3 runs from the conserved cysteine through the conserved F or W. A D gene is named only where the DNA matches it firmly. Size values are once, few and many counts, or a class for expanded clones, and some rows have none.

J | V | size | D | CDR3 | DNA
TRBJ1-1 | TRBV7-2 | NA | NA | CASSFLGRHTEAFF | TGTGCCAGCAGCTTCCTCGGACGGCACACTGAAGCTTTCTTT
TRBJ1-3 | TRBV7-9 | many | TRBD1 | CATNKGTETGNTIYF | TGTGCTACCAATAAGGGGACAGAGACTGGAAACACCATATATTTT
TRBJ1-6 | TRBV7-8 | NA | NA | CASSSAGDSPLHF | TGTGCCAGCAGCTCCGCAGGGGACTCACCCCTCCACTTT
TRBJ2-7 | TRBV7-2 | few | NA | CASSPDSGTYYEQYF | TGTGCCAGCAGCCCCGACAGTGGGACCTACTACGAGCAGTACTTC
TRBJ2-7 | TRBV20-1 | many | NA | CSAREGAGAYEQYF | TGCAGTGCTAGAGAGGGGGCGGGGGCCTACGAGCAGTACTTC
TRBJ2-1 | TRBV7-9 | many | TRBD1 | CASSSWPRDRVSNEQFF | TGTGCCAGCAGCTCCTGGCCCCGGGACAGGGTATCGAATGAGCAGTTCTTC
TRBJ1-2 | TRBV12-3/TRBV12-4 | once | NA | CASSLVPGNTDGYTF | TGTGCCAGCAGTTTAGTCCCAGGGAACACGGATGGCTACACCTTC
TRBJ1-3 | TRBV7-9 | many | NA | CASSLVGQTSGNTIYF | TGTGCCAGCAGCTTAGTCGGCCAGACCTCTGGAAACACCATATATTTT
TRBJ2-5 | TRBV7-3 | few | TRBD2 | CASSSSGGAGETQYF | TGTGCCAGCAGCTCCAGCGGGGGGGCCGGGGAGACCCAGTACTTC
TRBJ1-6 | TRBV29-1 | few | TRBD1 | CSFSGTGFANSPLHF | TGCAGCTTCTCCGGGACAGGGTTTGCGAATTCACCCCTCCACTTT
TRBJ2-2 | TRBV28 | many | NA | CASSLGGTVNTGELFF | TGTGCCAGCAGTTTAGGCGGGACAGTGAACACCGGGGAGCTGTTTTTT
TRBJ2-5 | TRBV6-2/TRBV6-3 | many | NA | CASSYMGRETQYF | TGTGCCAGCAGTTACATGGGGAGAGAGACCCAGTACTTC
TRBJ2-1 | TRBV7-2 | many | TRBD2 | CASRSRAGEYNEQFF | TGTGCCAGCAGATCCCGAGCGGGGGAGTACAATGAGCAGTTCTTC
TRBJ2-7 | TRBV7-2 | many | TRBD2 | CASSSGLAGGGLYF | TGTGCCAGCAGCTCGGGACTAGCGGGGGGTGGTCTGTACTTC
TRBJ1-1 | TRBV5-4 | many | TRBD1 | CASSLEGTALTEAFF | TGTGCCAGCAGCTTGGAGGGGACAGCACTCACTGAAGCTTTCTTT
TRBJ2-1 | TRBV9 | many | NA | CASSVRGRNEQFF | TGTGCCAGCAGCGTTCGGGGGCGGAATGAGCAGTTCTTC
TRBJ1-6 | TRBV7-2 | many | TRBD1 | CASNTRDRSSYNSPLHF | TGTGCCAGCAACACCCGGGACAGAAGCTCCTATAATTCACCCCTCCACTTT
TRBJ2-3 | TRBV5-6 | NA | NA | CASSLYTNTDTQYF | TGTGCCAGCAGCTTGTACACAAACACAGATACGCAGTATTTT
TRBJ2-7 | TRBV7-9 | many | TRBD2 | CASSSPGLADYEQYF | TGTGCCAGCAGCTCCCCTGGACTAGCGGACTACGAGCAGTACTTC
TRBJ2-3 | TRBV3-1 | NA | NA | CASSLKPDTQYF | TGTGCCAGCAGCCTTAAACCAGATACGCAGTATTTT
TRBJ2-5 | TRBV4-2 | many | NA | CASSQDLGPQETQYF | TGTGCCAGCAGCCAAGATTTAGGGCCCCAAGAGACCCAGTACTTC
TRBJ2-3 | TRBV19 | many | NA | CASSIARAGTDTQYF | TGTGCCAGTAGTATAGCTCGCGCTGGCACAGATACGCAGTATTTT
TRBJ2-1 | TRBV7-3 | many | NA | CASSPSINEQFF | TGTGCCAGCAGCCCCAGCATCAATGAGCAGTTCTTC
TRBJ2-7 | TRBV4-1 | NA | TRBD1 | CASSQDAGQASYEQYF | TGCGCCAGCAGCCAAGACGCGGGACAGGCGTCGTACGAGCAGTACTTC
TRBJ1-1 | TRBV20-1 | few | NA | CSAKIHYPPEAFF | TGCAGCGCCAAGATCCACTACCCCCCTGAAGCTTTCTTT
TRBJ2-5 | TRBV12-3/TRBV12-4 | many | NA | CASTEGGKTQYF | TGTGCCAGCACCGAAGGTGGGAAGACCCAGTACTTC
TRBJ1-2 | TRBV30 | many | NA | CAWNSGPYGYTF | TGTGCCTGGAACTCTGGGCCCTATGGCTACACCTTC
TRBJ2-1 | TRBV7-2 | many | TRBD2 | CASSLGGLAAREQFF | TGTGCCAGCAGCTTAGGGGGACTAGCGGCAAGGGAGCAGTTCTTC
TRBJ2-2 | TRBV7-2 | many | NA | CASSPRGGTNTGELFF | TGTGCCAGCAGCCCCCGAGGTGGGACGAACACCGGGGAGCTGTTTTTT
TRBJ2-2 | TRBV19 | NA | NA | CAASYNRDNTGELFF | TGTGCCGCCAGTTACAACAGGGACAACACCGGGGAGCTGTTTTTT
TRBJ2-5 | TRBV5-4 | many | TRBD2 | CASSGTSGQETQYF | TGTGCCAGCAGCGGGACTAGCGGACAAGAGACCCAGTACTTC
TRBJ2-1 | TRBV11-3 | NA | NA | CASSSTPNEQFF | TGTGCCAGCAGCTCCACCCCCAATGAGCAGTTCTTC
TRBJ2-1 | TRBV29-1 | few | NA | CSVGSGIGYNEQFF | TGCAGCGTTGGATCGGGCATTGGGTACAATGAGCAGTTCTTC
TRBJ2-5 | TRBV19 | many | TRBD1 | CASNPGQDFETQYF | TGTGCCAGTAACCCGGGACAGGATTTCGAGACCCAGTACTTC
TRBJ2-2 | TRBV7-9 | few | TRBD1 | CAITGTGKTGELFF | TGTGCGATCACCGGGACAGGAAAGACCGGGGAGCTGTTTTTT
TRBJ1-1 | TRBV10-3 | many | TRBD1 | CAISGGGIGTEAFF | TGTGCCATCAGTGGAGGGGGCATCGGCACTGAAGCTTTCTTT
TRBJ1-2 | TRBV6-5 | many | NA | CASSYIGGSRGVGYTF | TGTGCCAGCAGTTACATCGGCGGATCGAGAGGGGTTGGCTACACCTTC
TRBJ2-3 | TRBV15 | many | TRBD2 | CATSSRAGGNTDTQYF | TGTGCCACCAGCAGCCGAGCGGGGGGGAACACAGATACGCAGTATTTT
TRBJ2-2 | TRBV9 | NA | TRBD1 | CASSAKTGETGELFF | TGTGCCAGCAGCGCTAAAACAGGGGAAACTGGGGAGCTGTTTTTT
TRBJ2-5 | TRBV5-1 | few | NA | CASSLDPRETQYF | TGCGCCAGCAGCTTGGACCCCCGGGAGACCCAGTACTTC
TRBJ2-6 | TRBV6-6 | NA | TRBD1 | CASSSGTGPSGANVLTF | TGTGCCAGCAGTAGTGGGACAGGGCCCTCTGGGGCCAACGTCCTGACTTTC